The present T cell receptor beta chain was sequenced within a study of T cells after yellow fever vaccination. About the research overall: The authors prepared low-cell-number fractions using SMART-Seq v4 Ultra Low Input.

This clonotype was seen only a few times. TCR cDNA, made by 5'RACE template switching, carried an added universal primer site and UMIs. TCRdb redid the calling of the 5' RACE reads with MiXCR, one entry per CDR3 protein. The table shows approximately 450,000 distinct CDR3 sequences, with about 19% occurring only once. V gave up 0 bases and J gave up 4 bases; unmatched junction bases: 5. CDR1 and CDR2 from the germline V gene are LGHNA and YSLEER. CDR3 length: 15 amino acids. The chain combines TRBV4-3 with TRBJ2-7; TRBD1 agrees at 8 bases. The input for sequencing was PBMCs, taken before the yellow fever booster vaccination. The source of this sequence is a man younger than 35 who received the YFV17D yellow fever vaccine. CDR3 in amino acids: CASSQEQGETYEQYF. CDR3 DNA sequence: TGCGCCAGCAGCCAAGAACAGGGGGAGACATACGAGCAGTACTTC.